The entry below describes one TCR beta chain. At one of its ends the junction is not consistent with the germline gene, which may arise from a read error. This record comes from a study of CDR3 diversity in severe acne. TCRdb ran MiXCR on the PCR reads and lists one entry per CDR3 protein. This sample carries approximately 80,000 distinct CDR3 sequences, over 40% of them seen once, and the ten largest clones take roughly an eighth. The CDR3 spans 13 residues. Germline-derived CDR1 and CDR2 are DFQATT and SNEGSKA (reference sequence). J is TRBJ1-1 and V is TRBV20-1; D not resolved. The sequencing sample was made of blood. The receptor was derived from a male donor in good health, without acne. In DNA form, the CDR3 reads TGCAGTGCTAGGCCCTCTTTGAACACTGAAGCTTCCTTT. This translates into CSARPSLNTEASF.